The rows below give T cell receptor beta chains drawn from one sample of a study of blood T cell repertoires in COVID-19. The assay was immunoSEQ multiplex PCR, and TCRdb's table has in-frame clones only and misses some. This table holds about 200,000 clones, roughly 80% found once. Input material: peripheral blood. The receptors were sampled from a woman aged 80 or over with COVID-19, enrolled during active disease. The CDR3 runs from the conserved cysteine through the conserved F or W. Fields, in order: V gene, D gene, J gene, clone size, CDR3 length, CDR3 protein, CDR3 DNA. A D gene is named only where the DNA matches it firmly. Clone size appears in some rows only: once, few, many, or a class for an expanded clone.

TRBV11-2,.,TRBJ1-1,.,14,CASSPRQENTEAFF,TGTGCCAGCAGCCCCCGACAGGAGAACACTGAAGCTTTCTTT
TRBV30,TRBD1,TRBJ2-2,.,13,CAWRLQGAGELFF,TGTGCCTGGAGACTACAGGGGGCCGGGGAGCTGTTTTTT
TRBV4-1,.,TRBJ1-1,.,16,CASSQDNRILNTEAFF,TGCGCCAGCAGCCAAGACAACAGGATTCTGAACACTGAAGCTTTCTTT
TRBV19,TRBD1,TRBJ1-3,.,15,CATQLDRFSGNTIYF,TGTGCCACCCAGTTGGACAGGTTCTCTGGAAACACCATATATTTT
TRBV29-1,TRBD1,TRBJ1-1,.,12,CSVRQGNTEAFF,TGCAGCGTTCGACAGGGTAATACTGAAGCTTTCTTT
TRBV7-2,.,TRBJ1-5,.,14,CASSLDSNNQPQHF,TGTGCCAGCAGCTTAGACAGTAACAATCAGCCCCAGCATTTT
TRBV7-2,.,TRBJ1-4,.,15,CASSPRGATNEKLFF,TGTGCCAGCAGCCCTCGAGGAGCAACTAATGAAAAACTGTTTTTT
TRBV3-1/TRBV3-2,TRBD1,TRBJ2-1,.,16,CASSQEGQGEYNEQFF,TGTGCCAGCAGCCAAGAGGGGCAGGGGGAATACAATGAGCAGTTCTTC
TRBV5-1,TRBD2,TRBJ2-5,few,14,CASSYGGEGETQYF,TGCGCCAGCAGCTACGGGGGGGAGGGCGAGACCCAGTACTTC
TRBV24-1,.,TRBJ2-6,.,16,CATSERRGSGANVLTF,TGTGCCACCAGTGAACGCAGGGGATCTGGGGCCAACGTCCTGACTTTC
TRBV7-9,.,TRBJ1-2,.,14,CASSLGGQGHGYTF,TGTGCCAGCAGCTTAGGGGGTCAGGGGCATGGCTACACCTTC
TRBV11-1,TRBD2,TRBJ2-1,.,16,CASSSRGGSSYNEQFF,TGTGCCAGCAGCTCGAGGGGCGGGAGCTCCTACAATGAGCAGTTCTTC
TRBV7-2,TRBD1,TRBJ1-2,few,15,CASSSKGAGGYGYTF,TGTGCCAGCAGCTCGAAGGGGGCTGGTGGCTATGGCTACACCTTC
TRBV5-1,.,TRBJ2-5,once,11,CASFQGETQYF,TGCGCCAGCTTTCAGGGGGAGACCCAGTACTTC
TRBV5-1,TRBD2,TRBJ2-3,.,16,CASQGTSGHITDTQYF,TGCGCCAGTCAGGGGACTAGCGGACATATCACAGATACGCAGTATTTT
TRBV24-1,TRBD2,TRBJ2-1,.,15,CATSESGGTNNEQFF,TGTGCCACCAGTGAAAGCGGGGGGACCAACAATGAGCAGTTCTTC
TRBV10-2,TRBD1,TRBJ1-2,.,13,CASTPDRDGGYTF,TGCGCCAGCACCCCTGACAGGGATGGCGGCTACACCTTC
TRBV4-1,TRBD2,TRBJ2-3,.,16,CASSQGGGGSTDTQYF,TGCGCCAGCAGCCAAGGGGGCGGGGGGAGCACAGATACGCAGTATTTT
TRBV15,.,TRBJ1-2,few,13,CATSRDGRTASTF,TGTGCCACCAGCAGAGATGGCAGGACAGCGAGTACCTTC
TRBV2,TRBD1,TRBJ1-5,.,15,CASSESAGGGQPQHF,TGTGCCAGCAGTGAAAGCGCAGGGGGCGGTCAGCCCCAGCATTTT
TRBV5-1,TRBD1,TRBJ1-3,.,17,CASSLDRGSFSGNTIYF,TGCGCCAGCAGCTTGGACAGGGGGTCTTTCTCTGGAAACACCATATATTTT
TRBV7-9,.,TRBJ1-1,.,15,CASSSEGRGNTEAFF,TGTGCCAGCAGTTCAGAGGGTCGGGGAAACACTGAAGCTTTCTTT
TRBV7-9,.,TRBJ2-6,.,17,CASSLGQGNSGANVLTF,TGTGCCAGCAGCTTAGGGCAGGGCAACTCTGGGGCCAACGTCCTGACTTTC
TRBV27,.,TRBJ1-2,.,16,CASSPEIPGSGRGYTF,TGTGCCAGCAGCCCCGAGATACCGGGGTCGGGAAGGGGCTACACCTTC